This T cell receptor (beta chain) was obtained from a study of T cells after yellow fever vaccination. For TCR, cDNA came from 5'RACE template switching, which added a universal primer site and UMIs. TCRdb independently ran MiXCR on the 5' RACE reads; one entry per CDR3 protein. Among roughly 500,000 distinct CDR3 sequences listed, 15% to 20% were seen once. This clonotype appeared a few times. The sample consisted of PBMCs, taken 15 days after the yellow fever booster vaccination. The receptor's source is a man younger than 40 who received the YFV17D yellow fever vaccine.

The CDR3 sequence is CASSVGFLSGTEAFF. The CDR3 nucleotides read TGTGCCAGCAGCGTAGGGTTTCTGAGTGGCACTGAAGCTTTCTTT. The chain is built from TRBV9 and TRBJ1-1; no reliable D call. V lost 0 bases, J lost 4 bases, and 13 bases lay in between. Germline V CDR1 and CDR2: SGDLS, YYNGEE. The CDR3 loop spans 15 amino acids.